The rows below give T cell receptor beta chains drawn from one sample of a study of T cell repertoires in cytomegalovirus infection. TCRdb passed the reads through MiXCR, listing each CDR3 protein once. The profile shows about 180,000 distinct CDR3 sequences, approximately 14% of them singletons. Sequencing was performed on PBMCs. The receptors were gathered from a human donor in good health (CMV status not recorded). Some clones in this sample may be carry-over from other donors' samples. CDR3s include the opening cysteine and the closing phenylalanine or tryptophan. D genes are given only for firm matches. The size entry is marked missing in some rows and otherwise reads once, few, many or a size class.

.,.,TRBJ1-4,TRBV20-1,15,CSASRQIATNEKLFF,TGCAGTGCTAGTCGACAGATTGCAACTAATGAAAAACTGTTTTTT
.,.,TRBJ1-5,TRBV4-1,15,CASSRDRPGGQPQHF,TGCGCCAGCAGCCGAGACAGGCCCGGCGGTCAGCCCCAGCATTTT
few,TRBD1,TRBJ2-4,TRBV15,16,CATSRPGTATKNIQYF,TGTGCCACCAGCAGACCCGGGACAGCCACCAAAAACATTCAGTACTTC
few,TRBD1,TRBJ1-5,TRBV19,14,CASNRDRGDRPQHF,TGTGCCAGTAACAGAGACAGGGGTGATAGGCCCCAGCATTTT
.,TRBD1,TRBJ2-3,TRBV5-1,21,CASSLVSGQGFNFRSTDTQYF,TGCGCCAGCAGCTTGGTGTCCGGACAGGGGTTTAACTTTCGCAGCACAGATACGCAGTATTTT
.,TRBD2,TRBJ2-5,TRBV7-7,15,CASSLATSGRETQYF,TGTGCTAGCAGCTTAGCAACTAGCGGGAGAGAGACCCAGTACTTC
many,.,TRBJ1-1,TRBV10-3,14,CAISESGRGTEAFF,TGTGCCATCAGTGAGTCGGGCCGAGGGACTGAAGCTTTCTTT
.,TRBD2,TRBJ2-1,TRBV20-1,16,CSARPSGTHSYNEQFF,TGCAGTGCTAGGCCTAGCGGGACCCACTCCTACAATGAGCAGTTCTTC
many,.,TRBJ2-2,TRBV10-3,14,CAIKGDANTGELFF,TGTGCCATCAAAGGGGACGCGAACACCGGGGAGCTGTTTTTT
.,.,TRBJ2-7,TRBV29-1,12,CSVESQRGEQYF,TGCAGCGTTGAATCGCAAAGGGGCGAGCAGTACTTC
.,TRBD1,TRBJ2-5,TRBV7-9,17,CASSRQRGTVRQETQYF,TGTGCCAGCAGCCGACAGAGAGGGACAGTGAGACAAGAGACCCAGTACTTC
many,.,TRBJ1-1,TRBV5-1,15,CASSLAQGPTTEAFF,TGCGCCAGCAGCTTGGCCCAGGGTCCGACCACTGAAGCTTTCTTT
many,.,TRBJ2-3,TRBV12-3/TRBV12-4,16,CASSFAGTSKSDTQYF,TGTGCCAGCAGTTTTGCCGGGACGAGCAAGTCAGATACGCAGTATTTT
many,.,TRBJ2-7,TRBV7-6,12,CASSPSDREQYF,TGTGCCAGCAGCCCCTCGGACCGGGAGCAGTACTTC